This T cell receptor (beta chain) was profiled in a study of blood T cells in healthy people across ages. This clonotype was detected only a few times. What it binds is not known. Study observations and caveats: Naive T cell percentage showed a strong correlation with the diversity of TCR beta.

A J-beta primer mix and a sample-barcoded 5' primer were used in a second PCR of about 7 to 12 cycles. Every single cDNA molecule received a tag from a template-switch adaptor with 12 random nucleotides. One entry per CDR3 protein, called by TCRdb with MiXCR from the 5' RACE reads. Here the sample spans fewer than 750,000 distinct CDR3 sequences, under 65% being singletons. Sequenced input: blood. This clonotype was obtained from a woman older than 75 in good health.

CDR3 loop: CASSGQGSGYLGQPQHF. The CDR3 region has the DNA TGTGCCAGCAGTGGACAGGGGTCGGGTTACTTGGGTCAGCCCCAGCATTTT. V and J are TRBV2 and TRBJ1-5; the match to TRBD1 covers 8 bases. The ends lost 4 bases at V and 6 bases at J; junction bases unmatched: 14. The CDR3 spans 17 residues. In germline, CDR1 is SNHLY, CDR2 FYNNEI.